This TCR beta chain derives from a study of control samples from healthy donors and cancer patients. Sequencing used immunoSEQ multiplex PCR; TCRdb keeps in-frame clones, though not all of them. The sample lists approximately 160,000 clones; 93% were seen once. Germline assignment: CDR1 LGHNT and CDR2 FRNRAP. V shed 1 base and J shed 1 base, with 8 bases lying between them. The CDR3 runs 15 residues. The J gene is TRBJ1-3, the V gene TRBV12-5; D is unclear. The sequence derives from a woman in her fifties or sixties in good health. The sequenced material came from blood. In DNA form, the CDR3 reads TGTGCTAGTGGTTTGGGGGGTATATCTGGAAACACCATATATTTT. This gives the protein CASGLGGISGNTIYF. Drawing the rest from reference TRBV12-5 and TRBJ1-3, the complete variable domain is DARVTQTPRHKVTEMGQEVTMRCQPILGHNTVFWYRQTMMQGLELLAYFRNRAPLDDSGMPKDRFSAEMPDATLATLKIQPSEPRDSAVYFCASGLGGISGNTIYFGEGSWLTVV.